The text below deals with one T cell receptor beta chain. Sequencing was performed with immunoSEQ multiplex PCR; in TCRdb, only in-frame clones are kept and a portion is missing. This sample has some 75,000 clones, with around nine tenths found just once. The sample originates from a study of blood T cell repertoires in COVID-19. Background on the study: PBMCs, B-cell-depleted T cells, or T cells provided the cDNA or gDNA that made up the material.

V was pared by 5 bases and J by 6 bases, with 16 bases between. CDR3 size: 14 residues. Germline values: CDR1 LGHDT, CDR2 YNNKEL (reference sequence). This clonotype was sampled from a human donor in a cohort sampled during active COVID-19. The specimen was peripheral blood. The chain couples TRBV3-1 (or the pseudogene TRBV3-2) to TRBJ1-2; no reliable D call. The CDR3 region has the DNA TGTGCCAGCAGCTGGCGTTGGACTCAGGATGGCTACACCTTC. Protein sequence: CASSWRWTQDGYTF.